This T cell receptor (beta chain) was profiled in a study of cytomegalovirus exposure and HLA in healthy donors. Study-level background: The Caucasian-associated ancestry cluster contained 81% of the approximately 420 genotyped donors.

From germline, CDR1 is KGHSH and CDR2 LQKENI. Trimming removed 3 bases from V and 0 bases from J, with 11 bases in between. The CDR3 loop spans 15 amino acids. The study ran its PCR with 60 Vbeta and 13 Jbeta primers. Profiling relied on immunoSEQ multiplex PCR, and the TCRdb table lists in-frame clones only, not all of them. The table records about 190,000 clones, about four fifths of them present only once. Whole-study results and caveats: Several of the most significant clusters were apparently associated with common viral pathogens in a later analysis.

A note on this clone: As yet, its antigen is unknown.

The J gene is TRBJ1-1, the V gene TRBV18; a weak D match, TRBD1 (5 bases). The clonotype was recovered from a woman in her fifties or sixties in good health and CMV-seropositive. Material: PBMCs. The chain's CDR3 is CASSPEGRLNTEAFF. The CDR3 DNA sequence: TGTGCCAGCTCACCGGAGGGACGGCTGAACACTGAAGCTTTCTTT.